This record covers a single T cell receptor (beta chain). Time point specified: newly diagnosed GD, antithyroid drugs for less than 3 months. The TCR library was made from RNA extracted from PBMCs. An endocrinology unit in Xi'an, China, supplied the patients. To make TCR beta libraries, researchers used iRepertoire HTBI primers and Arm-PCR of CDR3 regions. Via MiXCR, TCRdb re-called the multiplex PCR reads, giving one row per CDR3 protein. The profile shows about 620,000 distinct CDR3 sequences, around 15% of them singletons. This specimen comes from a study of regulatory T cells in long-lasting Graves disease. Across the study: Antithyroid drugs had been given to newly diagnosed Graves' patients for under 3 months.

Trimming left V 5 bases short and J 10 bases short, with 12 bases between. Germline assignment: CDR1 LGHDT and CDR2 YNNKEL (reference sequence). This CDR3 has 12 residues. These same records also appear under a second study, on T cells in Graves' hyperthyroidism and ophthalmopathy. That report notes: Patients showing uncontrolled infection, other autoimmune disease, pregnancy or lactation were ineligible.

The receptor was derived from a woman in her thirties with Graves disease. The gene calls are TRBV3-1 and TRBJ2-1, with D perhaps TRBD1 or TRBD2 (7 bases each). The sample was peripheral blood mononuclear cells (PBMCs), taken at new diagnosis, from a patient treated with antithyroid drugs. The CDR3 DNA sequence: TGTGCCAGCAGCTGGGAGGGGGCGGAGCAGTTCTTC. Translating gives CASSWEGAEQFF.